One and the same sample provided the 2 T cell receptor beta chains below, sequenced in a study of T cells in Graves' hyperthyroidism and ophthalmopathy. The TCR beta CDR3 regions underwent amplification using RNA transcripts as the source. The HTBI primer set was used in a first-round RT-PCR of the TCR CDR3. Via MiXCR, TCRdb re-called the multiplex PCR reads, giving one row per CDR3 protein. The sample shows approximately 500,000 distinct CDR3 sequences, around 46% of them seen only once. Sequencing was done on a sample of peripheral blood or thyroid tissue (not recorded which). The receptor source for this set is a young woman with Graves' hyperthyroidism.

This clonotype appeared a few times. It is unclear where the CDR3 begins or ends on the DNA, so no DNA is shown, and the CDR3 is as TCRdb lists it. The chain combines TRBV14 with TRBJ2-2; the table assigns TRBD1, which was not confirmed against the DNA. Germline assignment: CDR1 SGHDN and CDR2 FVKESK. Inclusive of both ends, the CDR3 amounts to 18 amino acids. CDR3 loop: CASSDGGGAVSTPGSCFF.

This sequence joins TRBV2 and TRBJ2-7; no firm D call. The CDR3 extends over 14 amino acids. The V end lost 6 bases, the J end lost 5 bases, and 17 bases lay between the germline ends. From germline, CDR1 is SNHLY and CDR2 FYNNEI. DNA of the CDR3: TGTGCCAGCAGCCTAAGGATCTGGCTACACGAGCAGTACTTC. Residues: CASSLRIWLHEQYF. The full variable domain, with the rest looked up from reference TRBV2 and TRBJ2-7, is EPEVTQTPSHQVTQMGQEVILRCVPISNHLYFYWYRQILGQKVEFLVSFYNNEISEKSEIFDDQFSVERPDGSNFTLKIRSTKLEDSAMYFCASSLRIWLHEQYFGPGTRLTVT.